The 30 T cell receptor beta chains below were found in one sample sequenced in a study of Ad26.COV2.S vaccination and SARS-CoV-2 variants. Profiling relied on immunoSEQ multiplex PCR, and the TCRdb table lists in-frame clones only, not all of them. The profile shows roughly 180,000 clones, around 90% of them singletons. The sequencing used peripheral blood, collected after recovery from COVID-19. These receptors all come from a human donor who had recovered from COVID-19.

The DNA for the CDR3 is TGTGCCAGCAGTCGAGGGACACACTTTGAAGCTTTCTTT. Protein product: CASSRGTHFEAFF. This chain connects TRBV12-3 or TRBV12-4 to TRBJ1-1; possible D gene TRBD1, 6 bases. V lost 5 bases to trimming and J lost 7 bases, with 14 bases between them. The CDR3 is 13 residues long.

V and J are TRBV11-1 and TRBJ2-7; 13 bases match TRBD2. CDR3 length: 16 residues. V lost 1 base and J lost 2; bases outside the gene matches: 2. Germline values: CDR1 SGHAT, CDR2 FQDESV (reference sequence). The CDR3 region is CASSLEGTSGAYEQYF. CDR3 DNA sequence: TGTGCCAGCAGCTTAGAGGGGACTAGCGGGGCCTACGAGCAGTACTTC.

The CDR3 nucleotides are TGTGCCAGCAGTGAAGGGGGGGGGAGGAACTATGGCTACACCTTC. This sequence encodes CASSEGGGRNYGYTF. V and J are TRBV6-1 and TRBJ1-2; perhaps TRBD1 as D (5 bases). Deletions cut 1 base from V and 2 bases from J, with 11 bases between. There are 15 residues in the CDR3. CDR1 and CDR2 (germline): MNHNS, SASEGT.

The CDR3 DNA sequence: TGTGCCAGCAGCTGGGTTGGGGTACCCTACGAGCAGTACTTC. This encodes CASSWVGVPYEQYF. The V gene is TRBV7-9, the J gene TRBJ2-7; no definite D call. V lost 4 bases and J 2 bases, leaving 12 bases between the germline ends. Germline V CDR1 and CDR2: SEHNR, FQNEAQ (reference sequence). This CDR3 is built from 14 residues.

V usage is TRBV5-1 and J usage is TRBJ2-7; possibly TRBD1 or TRBD2 for D (5 bases each). This CDR3 region has 15 residues. Germline V gives CDR1 SGHRS, CDR2 YFSETQ. The V end lost 4 bases, the J end lost 2 bases, and 16 bases lay between the germline ends. CDR3: CASSPGTARPYEQYF. The DNA of the CDR3 is TGCGCCAGCAGCCCAGGGACGGCCCGGCCCTACGAGCAGTACTTC.

The chain has TRBV7-2 and TRBJ2-1; the D is unclear. V was shortened by 0 bases and J by 5 bases, with 5 bases between the two germline ends. The CDR3 extends over 13 amino acids. Looked up from germline, CDR1 is SGHTA and CDR2 is FQGNSA. CDR3 region: CASSLARDNEQFF. In DNA, the CDR3 is TGTGCCAGCAGCTTAGCCAGAGACAATGAGCAGTTCTTC.

This chain uses TRBV5-6 with TRBJ2-1; 7 positions agree with TRBD2. The germline V gene encodes CDR1 SGHDT and CDR2 YYEEEE. V lost 2 bases to trimming and J lost 7 bases; unmatched junction nucleotides: 6. There are 14 residues in the CDR3. CDR3 bases: TGTGCCAGCAGCTTATTTAGCGGGCAGAATGAGCAGTTCTTC. Translation gives CASSLFSGQNEQFF.

The sample holds one count of this clone. The chain recombines TRBV19 with TRBJ2-1; 9 bases are a match to TRBD1. CDR3 size: 16 residues. Germline values: CDR1 LNHDA, CDR2 SQIVND (reference sequence). Trimming at V came to 1 base and at J to 6 bases, leaving 7 bases not matched to a gene. The CDR3 loop is CASSIGNRGLGNEQFF. Here the CDR3 DNA reads TGTGCCAGTAGTATAGGGAACAGGGGGCTGGGCAATGAGCAGTTCTTC.

This clone occurred once. This chain connects TRBV5-1 to TRBJ2-1, with D maybe TRBD1 (6 bases). V lost 1 base to trimming and J lost 8 bases, with 10 bases between them. The CDR3 loop spans 13 amino acids. CDR1 is SGHRS, CDR2 YFSETQ, per germline. In DNA, the CDR3 is TGCGCCAGCAGCTTGACAGGGTGGGATGAGCAGTTCTTC. This translates into CASSLTGWDEQFF.

The chain is built from TRBV7-9 and TRBJ2-3; 7 nucleotides agree with TRBD2. The V gene's germline CDR1 is SEHNR and CDR2 FQNEAQ (reference sequence). After removal of 9 bases from V and 3 bases from J, the junction contained 9 bases not matched to a gene. The CDR3 consists of 14 residues. Written as DNA, the CDR3 is TGTGCCAGTTCGAGCGGGGCGGGGACAGATACGCAGTATTTT. Translation: CASSSGAGTDTQYF.

This clone was found a few times. The gene calls are TRBV11-2 and TRBJ2-1; D is undetermined. The CDR3 covers 14 residues. The germline V and J ends were trimmed by 0 bases and 4 bases, with 7 bases remaining between them. CDR1 is SGHAT and CDR2 is FQNNGV in the germline V gene. CDR3 amino acids: CASSLESRYNEQFF. The CDR3 coding sequence is TGTGCCAGCAGCTTAGAGAGTAGATACAATGAGCAGTTCTTC.

The V gene is TRBV6-5, the J gene TRBJ2-1; D gene ambiguous. CDR1 and CDR2 (germline): MNHEY, SVGAGI. With 8 bases removed from V and 7 bases from J, the gap between germline ends came to 15 bases. This CDR3 is 13 amino acids long. CDR3 in amino acids: CASRLAGANEQFF. DNA of the CDR3: TGTGCCAGCCGCTTGGCAGGAGCTAATGAGCAGTTCTTC.

The chain couples TRBV9 to TRBJ1-5; D remains unclear. The CDR3 runs 14 residues. Per germline, CDR1 SGDLS and CDR2 YYNGEE. V gave up 0 bases and J gave up 1 base, with 5 bases separating them. CDR3 DNA: TGTGCCAGCAGCGTAGGGCAGAGCAATCAGCCCCAGCATTTT. It yields the protein CASSVGQSNQPQHF.

The rearrangement joins TRBV5-5 to TRBJ2-4; D possibly corresponds to TRBD2 (6 bases). Germline CDR1 reads SGHKS; CDR2 reads YYEKEE (reference sequence). The CDR3 has 13 amino acids. Trimming pared 1 base from V and 9 bases from J, leaving 11 bases between. CDR3 bases: TGTGCCAGCAGCTTGACGGGGGAAAGCATTCAGTACTTC. It translates to CASSLTGESIQYF.

The chain recombines TRBV7-2 with TRBJ2-3, with 9 nucleotides matching TRBD2. CDR1 is SGHTA and CDR2 is FQGNSA in the germline V gene. Unmatched junction bases numbered 2, after V lost 1 base and J lost 0 bases. The CDR3 is 16 amino acids. The CDR3 protein is CASSLVSGGSTDTQYF. As DNA, the CDR3 is TGTGCCAGCAGCTTAGTAAGCGGGGGGAGCACAGATACGCAGTATTTT.

The chain joins TRBV27 to TRBJ2-5; D is unresolved. From germline, CDR1 is MNHEY and CDR2 SMNVEV (reference sequence). This CDR3 is 12 amino acids long. V lost 5 bases, J lost 5 bases, and 9 bases lay in between. In DNA, the CDR3 is TGTGCCAGCAGTGGGAACGGGGAGACCCAGTACTTC. The encoded protein is CASSGNGETQYF.

The chain uses TRBV18 and TRBJ1-2; D uncertain. The V and J ends lost 4 bases and 6 bases respectively, with 18 bases between them. The CDR3 extends over 15 amino acids. The germline V gene encodes CDR1 KGHSH and CDR2 LQKENI. CDR3 in amino acids: CASSLYDSRPDGYTF. CDR3 nucleotide sequence: TGTGCCAGCTCACTATACGACTCTCGTCCGGATGGCTACACCTTC.

CDR3 amino acids: CASSLLVGGGTDTQYF. The CDR3 DNA reads TGTGCCAGCAGTTTATTAGTGGGGGGGGGCACAGATACGCAGTATTTT. This chain uses TRBV27 with TRBJ2-3, with TRBD2 identical over 7 bases. Trimming removed 1 base from V and 1 base from J; junction bases left unmatched: 5. The V gene's germline CDR1 is MNHEY and CDR2 SMNVEV (reference sequence). The CDR3 is 16 amino acids.

The chain carries TRBV3-1 (or the pseudogene TRBV3-2) and TRBJ1-3, with 11 nucleotides matching TRBD1. Germline assignment: CDR1 LGHDT and CDR2 YNNKEL (reference sequence). The ends lost 4 bases at V and 3 bases at J; junction bases unmatched: 8. This CDR3 contains 17 residues. The CDR3 loop is CASSPGTGGPRGNTIYF. The CDR3 DNA reads as TGTGCCAGCAGCCCCGGGACAGGGGGTCCTCGTGGAAACACCATATATTTT.

The chain links TRBV12-3 or TRBV12-4 to TRBJ1-2; no clear D gene. The CDR3 covers 13 residues. The V gene lost 1 base and the J gene lost 0 bases, with 3 bases spanning the gap. This chain's CDR3 is CASSLDPNYGYTF. In nucleotides, the CDR3 is TGTGCCAGCAGTTTAGACCCTAACTATGGCTACACCTTC.

This chain links TRBV6-2 or TRBV6-3 with TRBJ1-5, with D unresolved. The V and J ends lost 2 bases and 4 bases respectively, with 6 bases between them. The CDR3 sequence is 13 residues long. CDR1 MNHEY and CDR2 SVGEGT come from the germline V gene. The CDR3 nucleotides are TGTGCCAGCAGTTACAGGGATAATCAGCCCCAGCATTTT. This gives the protein CASSYRDNQPQHF.

This chain uses TRBV7-8 with TRBJ2-5; 8 nucleotides agree with TRBD2. The CDR3 contains 14 residues. CDR1 and CDR2 from the germline V gene are SGHVS and FQNEAQ. J gave up 9 bases and V 5 bases, and 11 bases lay outside the gene matches. CDR3 nucleotide sequence: TGTGCCAGCAGCGCCACTAGCGGCCCGCGGCCCCAGTACTTC. It translates to CASSATSGPRPQYF.

The chain joins TRBV9 to TRBJ1-2; no clear D. Per the germline V gene, CDR1 is SGDLS and CDR2 is YYNGEE. V lost 0 bases, J lost 5 bases, and 17 bases lay in between. The CDR3 sequence is 16 residues long. CDR3 sequence reads: CASSVGGGVLGYGYTF. Here the CDR3 DNA reads TGTGCCAGCAGCGTAGGGGGTGGGGTGCTGGGATATGGCTACACCTTC.

DNA of the CDR3: TGTGCCAGCAGCTCCCAGGAAAGTAGTTCCATTCAGTACTTC. It encodes CASSSQESSSIQYF. The chain combines TRBV7-6 with TRBJ2-4; D is undetermined. Looked up from germline, CDR1 is SGHVS and CDR2 is FNYEAQ. V shed 4 bases and J shed 9 bases, with 16 bases lying between them. The CDR3 consists of 14 residues.

The chain couples TRBV3-1 (or the pseudogene TRBV3-2) to TRBJ1-2; a possible D gene is TRBD1 (6 bases). Germline V gives CDR1 LGHDT, CDR2 YNNKEL (reference sequence). The CDR3 totals 14 residues. V was cut by 4 bases and J by 1 base, with 10 bases left in between. The CDR3 sequence is CASSRSQGNYGYTF. In DNA form, the CDR3 reads TGTGCCAGCAGCCGGTCACAGGGTAACTATGGCTACACCTTC.

The chain is built from TRBV10-3 and TRBJ2-7, with 9 bases aligning to TRBD2. The germline CDR1 and CDR2 sequences are ENHRY and SYGVKD. This CDR3 has 13 residues. The V and J ends lost 8 bases and 1 base, in that order; junction bases with no gene match: 3. The CDR3: CAIRTSASYEQYF. CDR3 nucleotide sequence: TGTGCCATCCGGACTAGCGCTTCCTACGAGCAGTACTTC.

The gene calls are TRBV5-8 and TRBJ1-4; D uncertain. Per the germline V gene, CDR1 is SGHTS and CDR2 is YDEGEE. The CDR3 runs to 11 residues. V was cut by 6 bases and J by 7 bases, with 7 bases left in between. The CDR3 DNA follows: TGTGCCAGCATCCCGTTTGAAAAACTGTTTTTT. Translation gives CASIPFEKLFF.

This chain connects TRBV7-3 to TRBJ1-2, with TRBD1 matching 9 bases. Unmatched junction bases numbered 3, after V lost 5 bases and J lost 5 bases. The CDR3 is 13 amino acids. CDR1 and CDR2 (germline): SGHTA, FQGTGA. CDR3 in DNA: TGTGCCAGCAGCAAAGGACAGGGGTATGGCTACACCTTC. It yields the protein CASSKGQGYGYTF. Together with reference TRBV7-3 and TRBJ1-2, the CDR3 gives the full variable domain: GAGVSQTPSNKVTEKGKYVELRCDPISGHTALYWYRQSLGQGPEFLIYFQGTGAADDSGLPNDRFFAVRPEGSVSTLKIQRTERGDSAVYLCASSKGQGYGYTFGSGTRLTVV.

The gene calls are TRBV5-7 and TRBJ1-6, with D unresolved. TRBV5-7 is designated an ORF whose function remains uncertain. V lost 0 bases and J lost 5, with 18 bases in between. This CDR3 contains 18 residues. The CDR3 sequence: CASSLAKGRNSNNSPLHF. CDR3 sequence (DNA): TGTGCCAGCAGCTTGGCCAAGGGCAGAAATTCTAATAATTCACCCCTCCACTTT.

This chain uses TRBV7-2 with TRBJ2-5, with D tentatively TRBD2 (6 bases). Per germline, CDR1 SGHTA and CDR2 FQGNSA. Trimming cost V 0 bases and J 4 bases, with 30 bases left between them. CDR3 length: 21 amino acids. CDR3 DNA: TGTGCCAGCAGCTTAGCGGGGAGAGGGTTCTATCGGTTTGGGCGGGGAGAGACCCAGTACTTC. It specifies CASSLAGRGFYRFGRGETQYF. Full variable domain (remainder filled in from reference TRBV7-2 and TRBJ2-5): GAGVSQSPSNKVTEKGKDVELRCDPISGHTALYWYRQSLGQGLEFLIYFQGNSAPDKSGLPSDRFSAERTGGSVSTLTIQRTQQEDSAVYLCASSLAGRGFYRFGRGETQYFGPGTRLLVL.